This T cell receptor (beta chain) was sequenced for a study of cytomegalovirus exposure and HLA in healthy donors. Findings and caveats of the study: Most likely, a cluster of highly shared sequence variants arose as a sequencing artifact. In vitro data verified a few CMV-associated chains as specific for CMV antigens. Investigators reported under 200 TCR beta chains as tied to cytomegalovirus.

This clone was seen a handful of times. Its antigen is unidentified. It was with 60 Vbeta and 13 Jbeta primers that the PCR ran. Profiled with immunoSEQ multiplex PCR; TCRdb holds only in-frame clones, not every one. The sample lists 130,000 to 150,000 clones; approximately 80% were seen once. Sequencing was carried out using PBMCs. The clonotype comes from a male donor in good health and CMV-seropositive.

The CDR3 is CASSLGQGLETQYF. CDR3 bases: TGTGCCAGCAGCCTAGGACAGGGCCTGGAGACCCAGTACTTC. The chain couples TRBV4-2 to TRBJ2-5; TRBD1 matches 8 bases. Germline CDR1 is LGHNA and CDR2 is YNFKEQ. Trimming cost V 4 bases and J 5 bases; bases outside gene matches: 6. This CDR3 has 14 residues.